Here is one T cell receptor (beta chain) with its context. Antigen: not known. This sample was included in a study of T cell clusters in autoimmune cytopenias. Findings and limits, study-wide: No experiment has yet validated the function of the T cell clusters defined in silico.

In germline, CDR1 is LNHDA, CDR2 SQIVND (reference sequence). There are 13 residues in the CDR3. TRB rearrangements were amplified by touch-down multiplex PCR with mixed TRB-A/B primers. TCRdb reprocessed the multiplex PCR reads, with one entry per CDR3 protein and no DNA. The listing records 3,500 to 4,000 distinct CDR3 sequences. TRB amplification used roughly 250 ng of peripheral blood genomic DNA. These data were also filed under a second study, of T cell repertoires in aging, cancer and after chemotherapy. From that study: Six age groups, ranging from 30 or younger to 70 or older, included the donors. Compared with age-matched healthy donors, untreated hematological or solid cancer patients showed higher blood TCR clonality. In each cancer cohort, median generation probability increased across chemotherapy, suggesting thymic output rebounded.

The clonotype was recovered from a human donor in good health. The sample was peripheral blood. The gene calls are TRBV19 and TRBJ1-3; checking the TCRdb D call of TRBD1 is not possible without DNA. The CDR3 loop is CASSGTGGNTIYF.